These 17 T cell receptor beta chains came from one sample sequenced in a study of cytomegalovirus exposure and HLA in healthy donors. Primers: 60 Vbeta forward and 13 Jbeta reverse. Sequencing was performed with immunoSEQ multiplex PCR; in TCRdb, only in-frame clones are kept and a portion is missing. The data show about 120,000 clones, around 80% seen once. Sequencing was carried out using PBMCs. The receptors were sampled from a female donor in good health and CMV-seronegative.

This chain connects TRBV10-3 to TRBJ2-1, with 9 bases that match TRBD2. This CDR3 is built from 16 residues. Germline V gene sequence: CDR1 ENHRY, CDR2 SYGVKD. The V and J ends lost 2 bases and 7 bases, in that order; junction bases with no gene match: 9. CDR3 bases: TGTGCCATCAGTGAGCCTCCCAGCGGGAGGTTGAATGAGCAGTTCTTC. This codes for CAISEPPSGRLNEQFF.

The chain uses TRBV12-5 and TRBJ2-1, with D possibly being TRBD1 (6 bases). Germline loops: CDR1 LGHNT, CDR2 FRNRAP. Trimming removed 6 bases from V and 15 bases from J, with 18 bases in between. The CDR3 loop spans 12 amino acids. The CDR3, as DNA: TGTGCTAGTGGACCTGGACAGTTTATAGCGTTCTTC. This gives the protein CASGPGQFIAFF. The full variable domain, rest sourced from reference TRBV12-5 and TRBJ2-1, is DARVTQTPRHKVTEMGQEVTMRCQPILGHNTVFWYRQTMMQGLELLAYFRNRAPLDDSGMPKDRFSAEMPDATLATLKIQPSEPRDSAVYFCASGPGQFIAFFGPGTRLTVL.

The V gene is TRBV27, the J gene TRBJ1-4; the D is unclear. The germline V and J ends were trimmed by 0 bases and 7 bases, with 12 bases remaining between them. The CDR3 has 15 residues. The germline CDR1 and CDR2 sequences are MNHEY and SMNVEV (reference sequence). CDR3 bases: TGTGCCAGCAGTTTATCGAGCACGCGGAGTGAAAAACTGTTTTTT. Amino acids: CASSLSSTRSEKLFF.

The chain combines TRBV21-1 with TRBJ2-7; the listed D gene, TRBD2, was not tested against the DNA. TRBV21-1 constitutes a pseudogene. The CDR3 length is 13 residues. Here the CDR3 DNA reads TGTGCCAGCACCCAGCGGGGCTCCTACGAGCAGTACTTC. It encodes CASTQRGSYEQYF.

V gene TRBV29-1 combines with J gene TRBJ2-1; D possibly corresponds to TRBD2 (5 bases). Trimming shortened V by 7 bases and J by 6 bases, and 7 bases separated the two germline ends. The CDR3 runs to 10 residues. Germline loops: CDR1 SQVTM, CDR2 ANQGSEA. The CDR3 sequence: CSGGVNEQFF. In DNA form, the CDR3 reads TGCAGCGGGGGAGTCAATGAGCAGTTCTTC.

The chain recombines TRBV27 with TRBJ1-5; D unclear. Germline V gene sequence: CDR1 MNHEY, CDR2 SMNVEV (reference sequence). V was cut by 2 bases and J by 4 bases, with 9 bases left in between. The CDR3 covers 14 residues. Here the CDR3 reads CASSLRDGNQPQHF. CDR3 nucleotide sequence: TGTGCCAGCAGTTTAAGAGACGGGAATCAGCCCCAGCATTTT.

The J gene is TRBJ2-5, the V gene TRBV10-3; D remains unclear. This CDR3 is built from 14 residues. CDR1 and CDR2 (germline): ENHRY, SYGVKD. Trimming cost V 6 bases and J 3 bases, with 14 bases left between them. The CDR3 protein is CAISGQSGEETQYF. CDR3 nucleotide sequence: TGTGCCATCAGCGGCCAGTCGGGTGAAGAGACCCAGTACTTC.

Here the CDR3 DNA reads TGCAGCGCCCAAATGCATACCGGGACAGTGATCTACGAGCAGTACTTC. Encoded protein: CSAQMHTGTVIYEQYF. V gene TRBV29-1 combines with J gene TRBJ2-7; 7 nucleotides align to TRBD1. Germline-derived CDR1 and CDR2 are SQVTM and ANQGSEA. The CDR3 extends over 16 amino acids. J gave up 3 bases and V 7 bases, and 18 bases lay outside the gene matches.

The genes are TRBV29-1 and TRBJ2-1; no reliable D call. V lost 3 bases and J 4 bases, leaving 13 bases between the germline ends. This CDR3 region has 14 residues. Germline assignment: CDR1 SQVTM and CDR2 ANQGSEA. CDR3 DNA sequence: TGCAGCGTTGAGCTCTCGGTACGGTACAATGAGCAGTTCTTC. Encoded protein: CSVELSVRYNEQFF.

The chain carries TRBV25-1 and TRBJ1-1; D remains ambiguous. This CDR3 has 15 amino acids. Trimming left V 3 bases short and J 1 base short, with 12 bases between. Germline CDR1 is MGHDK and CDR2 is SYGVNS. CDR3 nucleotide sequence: TGTGCCAGCAGTGATATATCGACGGGGAACACTGAAGCTTTCTTT. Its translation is CASSDISTGNTEAFF.

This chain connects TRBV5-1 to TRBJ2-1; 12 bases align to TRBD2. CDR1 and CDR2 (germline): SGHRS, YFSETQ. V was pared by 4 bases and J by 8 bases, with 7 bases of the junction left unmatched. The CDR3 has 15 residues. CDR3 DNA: TGCGCCAGCAGCATCCTAGCGGGAGGGGGCGATGAGCAGTTCTTC. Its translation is CASSILAGGGDEQFF. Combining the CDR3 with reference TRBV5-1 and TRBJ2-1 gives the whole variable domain KAGVTQTPRYLIKTRGQQVTLSCSPISGHRSVSWYQQTPGQGLQFLFEYFSETQRNKGNFPGRFSGRQFSNSRSEMNVSTLELGDSALYLCASSILAGGGDEQFFGPGTRLTVL.

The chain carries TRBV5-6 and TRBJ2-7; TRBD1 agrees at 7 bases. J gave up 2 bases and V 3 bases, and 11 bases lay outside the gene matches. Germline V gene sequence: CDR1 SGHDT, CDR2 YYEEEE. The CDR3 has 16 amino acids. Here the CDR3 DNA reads TGTGCCAGCAGCTCCACGGGCTTGGGGACAGCCTACGAGCAGTACTTC. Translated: CASSSTGLGTAYEQYF.

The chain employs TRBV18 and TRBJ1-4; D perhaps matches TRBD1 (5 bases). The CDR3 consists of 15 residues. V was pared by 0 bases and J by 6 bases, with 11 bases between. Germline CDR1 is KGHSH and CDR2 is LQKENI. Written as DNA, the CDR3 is TGTGCCAGCTCACCACCAGGACATCCGTATGAAAAACTGTTTTTT. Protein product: CASSPPGHPYEKLFF.

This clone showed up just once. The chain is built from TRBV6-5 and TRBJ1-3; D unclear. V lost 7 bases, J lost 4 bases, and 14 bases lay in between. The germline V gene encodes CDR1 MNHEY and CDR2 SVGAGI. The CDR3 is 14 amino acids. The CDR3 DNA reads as TGTGCCAGCACTTCCTCACATGTGGGAAACACCATATATTTT. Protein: CASTSSHVGNTIYF.

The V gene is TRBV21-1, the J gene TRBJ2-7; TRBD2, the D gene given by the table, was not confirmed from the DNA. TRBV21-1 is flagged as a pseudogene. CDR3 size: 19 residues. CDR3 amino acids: CASSLAPGLAGGLRPRQYF. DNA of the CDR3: TGTGCCAGCAGCCTTGCACCGGGACTAGCGGGAGGGCTACGGCCTCGGCAGTACTTC.

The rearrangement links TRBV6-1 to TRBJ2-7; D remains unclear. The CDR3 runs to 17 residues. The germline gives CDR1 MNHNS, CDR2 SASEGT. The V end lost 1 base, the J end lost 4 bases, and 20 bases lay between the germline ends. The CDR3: CASSEGIGDSFNYEQYF. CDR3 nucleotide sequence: TGTGCCAGCAGTGAAGGTATTGGAGACTCCTTCAATTACGAGCAGTACTTC.

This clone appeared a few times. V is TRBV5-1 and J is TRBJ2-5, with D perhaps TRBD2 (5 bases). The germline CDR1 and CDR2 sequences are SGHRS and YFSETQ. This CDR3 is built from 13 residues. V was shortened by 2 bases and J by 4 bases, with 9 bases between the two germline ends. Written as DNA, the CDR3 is TGCGCCAGCAGCTTCGGGATTGGAGAGACCCAGTACTTC. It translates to CASSFGIGETQYF.